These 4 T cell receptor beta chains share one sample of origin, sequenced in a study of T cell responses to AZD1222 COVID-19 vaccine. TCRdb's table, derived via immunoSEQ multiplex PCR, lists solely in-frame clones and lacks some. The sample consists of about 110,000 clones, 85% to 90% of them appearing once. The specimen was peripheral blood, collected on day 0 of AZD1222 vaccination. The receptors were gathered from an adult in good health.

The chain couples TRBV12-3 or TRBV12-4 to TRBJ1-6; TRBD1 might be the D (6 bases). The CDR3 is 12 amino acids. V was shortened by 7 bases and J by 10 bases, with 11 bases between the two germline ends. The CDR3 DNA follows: TGTGCCAGCACTCCAGGGGCCTCACCCCTCCACTTT. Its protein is CASTPGASPLHF.

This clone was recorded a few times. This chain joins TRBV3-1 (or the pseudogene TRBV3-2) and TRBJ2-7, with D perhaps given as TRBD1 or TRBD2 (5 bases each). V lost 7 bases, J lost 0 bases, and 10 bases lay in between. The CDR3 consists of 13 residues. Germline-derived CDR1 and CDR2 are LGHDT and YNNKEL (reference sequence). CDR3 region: CASTAGSSYEQYF. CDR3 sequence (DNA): TGTGCCAGCACCGCAGGGAGCTCCTACGAGCAGTACTTC.

The CDR3, as DNA: TGTGCCAGCAGCGTAGGCGGGGGTACCTATAATTCACCCCTCCACTTT. Translating it yields CASSVGGGTYNSPLHF. The chain is built from TRBV9 and TRBJ1-6; D might be TRBD1 (5 bases). Germline CDR1 is SGDLS and CDR2 is YYNGEE. V was shortened by 0 bases and J by 2 bases, with 9 bases between the two germline ends. CDR3 length: 16 residues.

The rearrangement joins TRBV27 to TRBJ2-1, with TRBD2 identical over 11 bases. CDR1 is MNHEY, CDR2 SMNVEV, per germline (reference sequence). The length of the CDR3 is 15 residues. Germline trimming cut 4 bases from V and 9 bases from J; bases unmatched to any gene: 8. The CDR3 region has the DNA TGTGCCAGCAGTTCAGGGACTAGCGGACGGGGTGAGCAGTTCTTC. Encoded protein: CASSSGTSGRGEQFF.